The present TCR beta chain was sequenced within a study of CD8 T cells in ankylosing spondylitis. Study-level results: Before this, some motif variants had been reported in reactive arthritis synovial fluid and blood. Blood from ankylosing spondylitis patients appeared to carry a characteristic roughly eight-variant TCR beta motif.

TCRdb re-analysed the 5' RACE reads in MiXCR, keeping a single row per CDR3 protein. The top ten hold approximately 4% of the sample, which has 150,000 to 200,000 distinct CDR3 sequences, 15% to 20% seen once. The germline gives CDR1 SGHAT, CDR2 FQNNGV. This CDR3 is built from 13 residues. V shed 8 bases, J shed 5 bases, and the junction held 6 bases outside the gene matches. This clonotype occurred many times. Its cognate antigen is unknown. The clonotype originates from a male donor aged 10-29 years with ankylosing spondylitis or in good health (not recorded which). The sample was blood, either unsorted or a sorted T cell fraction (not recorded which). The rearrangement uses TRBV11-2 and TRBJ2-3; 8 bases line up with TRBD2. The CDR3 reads CASVSGGRDTQYF. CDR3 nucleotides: TGTGCCAGCGTTTCGGGAGGGAGAGATACGCAGTATTTT.